This T cell receptor (beta chain) is drawn from a study of blood T cell repertoires in COVID-19. Study-level background: Some COVID-19 samples were acute and others convalescent; all came from the United States, Italy and Spain. Sample material is recorded as cDNA or gDNA derived from T cells, B-cell-depleted T cells, or PBMCs.

As handled by the study authors: Cell counts per sample came from amplifying reference gene primers. Profiled with immunoSEQ multiplex PCR; TCRdb holds only in-frame clones, not every one. V and J calls and clone size are as listed in that table; D and trimming were resolved from the DNA. The sample shows 30,000 to 40,000 clones, roughly 86% of them seen only once. This sequence originates from a man aged 70 or older with acute or convalescent COVID-19. The sequenced sample consisted of peripheral blood.

The DNA for the CDR3 is TGCGCCAGCAGATCGGGACAGGGGCCTCGGGAGCAGTACTTC. It specifies CASRSGQGPREQYF. The chain couples TRBV5-1 to TRBJ2-7, with 10 bases lining up with TRBD1. The J segment lost 7 bases and the V segment lost 5 bases, leaving 9 bases of the junction unmatched. Germline CDR1 reads SGHRS; CDR2 reads YFSETQ. The CDR3 loop spans 14 amino acids.